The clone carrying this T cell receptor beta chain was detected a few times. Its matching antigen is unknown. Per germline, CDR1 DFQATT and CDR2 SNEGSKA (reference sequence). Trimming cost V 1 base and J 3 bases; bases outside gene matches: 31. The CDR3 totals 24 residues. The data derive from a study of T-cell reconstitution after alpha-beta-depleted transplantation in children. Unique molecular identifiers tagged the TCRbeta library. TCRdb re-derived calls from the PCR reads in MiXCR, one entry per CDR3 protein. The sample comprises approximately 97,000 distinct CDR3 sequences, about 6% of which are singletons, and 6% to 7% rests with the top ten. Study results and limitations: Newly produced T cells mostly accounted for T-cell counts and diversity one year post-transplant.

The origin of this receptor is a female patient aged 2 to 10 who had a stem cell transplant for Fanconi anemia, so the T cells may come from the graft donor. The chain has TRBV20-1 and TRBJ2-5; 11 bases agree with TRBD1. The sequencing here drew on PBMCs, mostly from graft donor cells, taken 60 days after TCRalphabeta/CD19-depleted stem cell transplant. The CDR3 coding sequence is TGCAGTGCTAGAGCGAGGACAGGGGGCAAATGGGGAAAACCAAATCTCCCAACGAAAGAGACCCAGTACTTC. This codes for CSARARTGGKWGKPNLPTKETQYF.